The clone carrying this T cell receptor (beta chain) was counted many times. No antigen is known for it. Libraries of naive CD8 cells were prepared from 20,000 to 1,000,000 sorted cells using 10%, 30% or 50% RNA. This sample is part of a study of molecular identifiers for immune sequencing clone quantification. V shed 7 bases and J shed 6 bases, with 18 bases lying between them. The CDR3 is 15 residues long. The germline V gene encodes CDR1 SNHLY and CDR2 FYNNEI. It was with previously described methods and listed TCR primers that bulk TCR libraries were made. TCRdb re-derived calls from the PCR reads in MiXCR, one entry per CDR3 protein. This table has tens of thousands of distinct CDR3 sequences, roughly 20% appearing once. Notes on the study in general: The share of molecules held by clones above 20 RNA copies was over 99% in effector cells and under 1% in naive cells.

V gene TRBV2 combines with J gene TRBJ2-2; either TRBD1 or TRBD2 may fit D (6 bases each). The sequencing sample was made of naive CD8+ T cells from blood, with Jurkat cell RNA spiked in. Subset described: FACS-sorted CD8+CD4-CCR7+CD45RA+ naive T cells. This sequence was found in a human donor in good health. Some libraries in this study had Jurkat cell RNA spiked in. The DNA for the CDR3 is TGTGCCAGCACGCTATCCGGGGGCCTCCCCGGGGAGCTGTTTTTT. Residues: CASTLSGGLPGELFF.